The 7 T cell receptor beta chains reported below all come from one sample, sequenced in a study of cytomegalovirus exposure and HLA in healthy donors (dated by TCRdb to about 2017). Receptor libraries were prepared by the immunoSEQ multiplex PCR assay. The multiplex PCR relied on a mix of 60 forward primers for TCR Vbeta segments and 13 reverse primers for TCR Jbeta segments. What TCRdb holds here is the immuneACCESS table cut down to in-frame rearrangements. Part of the clones is not present; checked against another copy, under half of the missing clones reflect an unresolved V gene, and the others are unexplained. The sample table shows fewer than 90,000 clones, and 79% are seen once. The leading ten clones occupy 14% to 15% of the sample. The sequenced sample was PBMCs. Receptors originate from a woman between 40 and 55 years old in good health and CMV-seropositive.

The sample holds one count of this clone. The J gene is TRBJ1-1, the V gene TRBV28; 11 nucleotides line up with TRBD1. The CDR3 consists of 16 residues. Germline V gene lookup returns CDR1 MDHEN and CDR2 SYDVKM. J was trimmed by 4 bases and V by 5 bases; bases with no gene match: 9. CDR3 nucleotide sequence: TGTGCCAGCAGTGCCGCCTCCGGGACAGGGGGCACTGAAGCTTTCTTT. Its translation is CASSAASGTGGTEAFF.

V gene TRBV28 combines with J gene TRBJ1-5; possible D gene TRBD1, 5 bases. The CDR3 runs to 14 residues. Between the trimmed V and J ends, which lost 2 bases and 4 bases, there was a span of 9 bases. From germline, CDR1 is MDHEN and CDR2 SYDVKM. The CDR3: CASSLPGQNQPQHF. CDR3 nucleotides: TGTGCCAGCAGTTTACCAGGACAAAATCAGCCCCAGCATTTT.

The chain couples TRBV6-5 to TRBJ2-2; 7 bases are shared with TRBD2. With 2 bases clipped from V and 5 bases from J, the junction kept 8 bases outside the gene matches. The CDR3 contains 16 residues. Germline V gives CDR1 MNHEY, CDR2 SVGAGI. CDR3 sequence (DNA): TGTGCCAGCAGTTACGAGGGCGGGAGAGGAACCGGGGAGCTGTTTTTT. Amino acid sequence: CASSYEGGRGTGELFF.

This clone was found once. The chain couples TRBV7-3 to TRBJ2-7; TRBD2 aligns across 12 bases. Germline-derived CDR1 and CDR2 are SGHTA and FQGTGA. The CDR3 is made up of 15 amino acids. J gave up 4 bases and V 0 bases, and 1 base lay outside the gene matches. CDR3 protein: CASSLTTSGSYEQYF. For the CDR3, the DNA is TGTGCCAGCAGCTTAACGACTAGCGGGAGTTACGAGCAGTACTTC. Supplemented by reference TRBV7-3 and TRBJ2-7, the full variable domain reads GAGVSQTPSNKVTEKGKYVELRCDPISGHTALYWYRQSLGQGPEFLIYFQGTGAADDSGLPNDRFFAVRPEGSVSTLKIQRTERGDSAVYLCASSLTTSGSYEQYFGPGTRLTVT.

The chain is built from TRBV5-6 and TRBJ1-2; 8 bases align to TRBD1. Germline V gene data show CDR1 as SGHDT and CDR2 as YYEEEE. The CDR3 is 14 amino acids. Trimming cost V 4 bases and J 3 bases; bases outside gene matches: 5. This CDR3 reads CASSIQQGDYGYTF. The CDR3 nucleotides are TGTGCCAGCAGCATACAACAGGGGGACTATGGCTACACCTTC.

The chain uses TRBV7-2 and TRBJ1-1; D not certain. Trimming stripped 3 bases from V and 1 base from J, with 9 bases between. The CDR3 sequence is 14 residues long. The germline CDR1 and CDR2 sequences are SGHTA and FQGNSA. This chain's CDR3 is CASSFVPGNTEAFF. The DNA of the CDR3 is TGTGCCAGCAGCTTCGTGCCGGGGAACACTGAAGCTTTCTTT.

The J gene is TRBJ2-5, the V gene TRBV20-1; TRBD2 is a possible D gene (5 bases). V lost 4 bases and J lost 4, with 7 bases in between. This CDR3 is built from 11 residues. CDR1 DFQATT and CDR2 SNEGSKA come from the germline V gene (reference sequence). The CDR3 bases are TGCAGTGCTACCGGAGGAGAGACCCAGTACTTC. Its translation is CSATGGETQYF.